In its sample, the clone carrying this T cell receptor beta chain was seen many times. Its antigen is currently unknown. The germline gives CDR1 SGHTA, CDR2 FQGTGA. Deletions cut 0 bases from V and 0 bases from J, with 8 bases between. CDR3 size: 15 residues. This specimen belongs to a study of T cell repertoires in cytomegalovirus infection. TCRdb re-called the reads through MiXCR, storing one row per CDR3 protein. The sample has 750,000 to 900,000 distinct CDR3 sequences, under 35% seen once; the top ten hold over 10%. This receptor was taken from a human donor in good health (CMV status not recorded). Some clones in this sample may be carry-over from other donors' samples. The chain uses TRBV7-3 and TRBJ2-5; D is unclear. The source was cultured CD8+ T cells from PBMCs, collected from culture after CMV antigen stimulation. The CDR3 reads CASSLTRKYQETQYF. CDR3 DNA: TGTGCCAGCAGCTTAACCAGGAAGTACCAAGAGACCCAGTACTTC.